Below, one T cell receptor (beta chain) is given with its context. What it binds is unknown. The CDR3 covers 14 residues. V dropped 1 base and J dropped 2 bases, with 9 bases sitting between them. With 60 Vbeta and 13 Jbeta primers, the PCR was carried out. The method was immunoSEQ multiplex PCR; TCRdb's version includes in-frame clones alone and lacks a portion of them. The table includes about 180,000 clones, around 80% detected once. The sample belongs to a study of cytomegalovirus exposure and HLA in healthy donors. Although they were nominally healthy when sampled, donors likely had unrecorded immune exposures. Whole-study findings and limits: An analysis done earlier found most TCR beta V segments productive about 90% or about 30% of the time.

Sequenced sample: PBMCs. This chain connects TRBV5-3 to TRBJ2-5, with D perhaps TRBD2 (5 bases). TRBV5-3 counts as an open reading frame of uncertain function. The origin of this receptor is a young man in good health and CMV-seronegative. CDR3 region: CARSLCRGQETQYF. The CDR3 nucleotides are TGTGCCAGAAGCTTGTGTCGGGGTCAAGAGACCCAGTACTTC.